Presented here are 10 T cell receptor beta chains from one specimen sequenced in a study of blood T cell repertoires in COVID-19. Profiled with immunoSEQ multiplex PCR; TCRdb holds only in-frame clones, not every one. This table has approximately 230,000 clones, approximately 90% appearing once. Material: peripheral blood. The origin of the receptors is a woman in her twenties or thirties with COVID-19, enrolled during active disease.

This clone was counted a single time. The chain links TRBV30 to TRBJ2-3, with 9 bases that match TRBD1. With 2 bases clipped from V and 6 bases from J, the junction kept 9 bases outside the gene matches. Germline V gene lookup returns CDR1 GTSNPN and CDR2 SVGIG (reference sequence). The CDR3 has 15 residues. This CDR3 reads CAWSPDTGGSDTQYF. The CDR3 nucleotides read TGTGCCTGGAGTCCTGACACAGGGGGCTCGGATACGCAGTATTTT. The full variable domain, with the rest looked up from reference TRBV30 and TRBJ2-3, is SQTIHQWPATLVQPVGSPLSLECTVEGTSNPNLYWYRQAAGRGLQLLFYSVGIGQISSEVPQNLSASRPQDRQFILSSKKLLLSDSGFYLCAWSPDTGGSDTQYFGPGTRLTVL.

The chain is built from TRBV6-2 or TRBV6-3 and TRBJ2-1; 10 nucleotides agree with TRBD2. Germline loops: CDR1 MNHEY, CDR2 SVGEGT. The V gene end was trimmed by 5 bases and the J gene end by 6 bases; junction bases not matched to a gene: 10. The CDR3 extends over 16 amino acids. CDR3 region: CASSGLAARSGNEQFF. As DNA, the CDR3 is TGTGCCAGCAGTGGACTAGCGGCTCGGTCGGGCAATGAGCAGTTCTTC.

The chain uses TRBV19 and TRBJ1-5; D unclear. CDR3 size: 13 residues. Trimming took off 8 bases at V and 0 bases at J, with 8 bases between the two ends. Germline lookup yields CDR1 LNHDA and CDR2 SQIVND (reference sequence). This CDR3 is CASGRNSNQPQHF. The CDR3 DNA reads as TGTGCCAGTGGCCGAAATAGCAATCAGCCCCAGCATTTT.

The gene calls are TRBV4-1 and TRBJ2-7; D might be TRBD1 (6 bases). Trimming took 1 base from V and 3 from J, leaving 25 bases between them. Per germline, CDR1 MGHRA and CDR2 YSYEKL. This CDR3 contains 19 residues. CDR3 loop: CASSQGNRLQGTRCYEQYV. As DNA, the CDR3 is TGCGCCAGCAGCCAAGGGAACCGTCTGCAGGGGACCAGATGCTACGAGCAGTACGTC.

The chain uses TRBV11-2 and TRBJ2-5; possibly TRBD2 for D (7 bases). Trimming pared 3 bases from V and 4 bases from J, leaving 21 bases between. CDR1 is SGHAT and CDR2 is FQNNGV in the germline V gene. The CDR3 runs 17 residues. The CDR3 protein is CASSFSPAGGRGETQYF. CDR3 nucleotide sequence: TGTGCCAGCAGCTTTTCGCCCGCCGGGGGGCGCGGAGAGACCCAGTACTTC.

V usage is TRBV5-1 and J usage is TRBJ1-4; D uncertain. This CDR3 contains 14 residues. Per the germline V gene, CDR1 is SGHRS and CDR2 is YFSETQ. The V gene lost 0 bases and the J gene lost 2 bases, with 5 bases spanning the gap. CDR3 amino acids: CASSLDNTNEKLFF. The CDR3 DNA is TGCGCCAGCAGCTTGGACAATACTAATGAAAAACTGTTTTTT. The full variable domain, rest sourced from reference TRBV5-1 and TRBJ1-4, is KAGVTQTPRYLIKTRGQQVTLSCSPISGHRSVSWYQQTPGQGLQFLFEYFSETQRNKGNFPGRFSGRQFSNSRSEMNVSTLELGDSALYLCASSLDNTNEKLFFGSGTQLSVL.

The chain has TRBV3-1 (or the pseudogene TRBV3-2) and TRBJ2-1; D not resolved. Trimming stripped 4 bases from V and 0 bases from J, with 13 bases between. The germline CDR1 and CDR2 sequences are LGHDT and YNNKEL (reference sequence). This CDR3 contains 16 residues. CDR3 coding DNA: TGTGCCAGCAGCCCTAAACAGACACTCTCCTACAATGAGCAGTTCTTC. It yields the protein CASSPKQTLSYNEQFF.

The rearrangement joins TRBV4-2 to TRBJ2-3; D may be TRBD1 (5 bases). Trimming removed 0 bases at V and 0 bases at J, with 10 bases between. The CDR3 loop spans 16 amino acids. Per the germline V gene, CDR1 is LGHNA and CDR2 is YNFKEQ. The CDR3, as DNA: TGTGCCAGCAGCCAAGATCCCCAGGGCAGCACAGATACGCAGTATTTT. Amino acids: CASSQDPQGSTDTQYF.

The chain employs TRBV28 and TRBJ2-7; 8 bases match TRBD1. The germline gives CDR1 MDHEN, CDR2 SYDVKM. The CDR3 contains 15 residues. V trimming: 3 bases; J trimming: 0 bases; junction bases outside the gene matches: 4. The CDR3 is CASSLGQETSYEQYF. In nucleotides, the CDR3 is TGTGCCAGCAGTTTGGGACAGGAGACCTCCTACGAGCAGTACTTC.

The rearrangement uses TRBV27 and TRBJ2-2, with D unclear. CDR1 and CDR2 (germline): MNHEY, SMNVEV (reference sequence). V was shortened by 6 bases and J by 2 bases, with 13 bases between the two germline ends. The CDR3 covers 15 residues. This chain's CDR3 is CASRRWRSNTGELFF. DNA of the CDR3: TGTGCCAGCAGAAGGTGGCGGAGCAACACCGGGGAGCTGTTTTTT.